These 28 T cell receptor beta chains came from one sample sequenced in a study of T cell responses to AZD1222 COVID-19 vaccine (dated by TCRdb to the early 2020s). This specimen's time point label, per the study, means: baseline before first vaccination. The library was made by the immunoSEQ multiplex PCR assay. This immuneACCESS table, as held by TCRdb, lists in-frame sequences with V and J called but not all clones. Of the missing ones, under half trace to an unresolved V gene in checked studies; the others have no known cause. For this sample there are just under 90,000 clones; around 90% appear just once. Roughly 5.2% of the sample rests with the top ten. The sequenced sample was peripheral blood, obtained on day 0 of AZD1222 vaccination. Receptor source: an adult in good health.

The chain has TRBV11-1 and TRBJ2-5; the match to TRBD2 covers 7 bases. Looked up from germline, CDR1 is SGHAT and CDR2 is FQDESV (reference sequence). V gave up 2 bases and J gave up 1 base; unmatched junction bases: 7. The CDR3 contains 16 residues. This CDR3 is CASSLMSGRLQETQYF. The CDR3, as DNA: TGTGCCAGCAGCTTAATGTCCGGGAGGCTCCAAGAGACCCAGTACTTC.

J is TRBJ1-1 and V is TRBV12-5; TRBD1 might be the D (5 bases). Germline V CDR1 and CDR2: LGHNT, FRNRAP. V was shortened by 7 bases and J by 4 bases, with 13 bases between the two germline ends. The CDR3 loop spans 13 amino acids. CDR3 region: CASAGHSPTEAFF. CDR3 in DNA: TGTGCTAGTGCCGGACACAGTCCCACTGAAGCTTTCTTT. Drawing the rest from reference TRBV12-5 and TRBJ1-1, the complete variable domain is DARVTQTPRHKVTEMGQEVTMRCQPILGHNTVFWYRQTMMQGLELLAYFRNRAPLDDSGMPKDRFSAEMPDATLATLKIQPSEPRDSAVYFCASAGHSPTEAFFGQGTRLTVV.

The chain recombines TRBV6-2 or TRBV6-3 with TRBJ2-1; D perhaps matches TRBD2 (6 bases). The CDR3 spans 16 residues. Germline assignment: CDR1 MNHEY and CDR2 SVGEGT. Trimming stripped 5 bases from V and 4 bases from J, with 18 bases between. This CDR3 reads CASSDPRSGRYNEQFF. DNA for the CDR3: TGTGCCAGCAGTGACCCCAGGAGCGGGCGGTACAATGAGCAGTTCTTC.

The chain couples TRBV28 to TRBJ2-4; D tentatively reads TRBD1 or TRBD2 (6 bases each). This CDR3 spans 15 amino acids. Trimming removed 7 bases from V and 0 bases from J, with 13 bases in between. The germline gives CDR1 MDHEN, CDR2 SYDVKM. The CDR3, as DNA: TGTGCCAGCAATGGGGGGCGCTTAGCCAAAAACATTCAGTACTTC. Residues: CASNGGRLAKNIQYF.

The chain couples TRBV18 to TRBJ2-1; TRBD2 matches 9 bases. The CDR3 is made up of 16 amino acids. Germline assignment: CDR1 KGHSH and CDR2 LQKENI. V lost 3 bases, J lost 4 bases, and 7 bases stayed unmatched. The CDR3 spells CASSPDPGLAYNEQFF. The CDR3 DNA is TGTGCCAGCTCACCCGACCCGGGACTAGCATACAATGAGCAGTTCTTC.

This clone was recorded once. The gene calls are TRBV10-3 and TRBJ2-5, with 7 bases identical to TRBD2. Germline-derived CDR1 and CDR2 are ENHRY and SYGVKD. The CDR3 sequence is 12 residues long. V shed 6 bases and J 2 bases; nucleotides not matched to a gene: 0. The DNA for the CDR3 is TGTGCCATCAGGCGGGAGCAAGAGACCCAGTACTTC. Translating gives CAIRREQETQYF.

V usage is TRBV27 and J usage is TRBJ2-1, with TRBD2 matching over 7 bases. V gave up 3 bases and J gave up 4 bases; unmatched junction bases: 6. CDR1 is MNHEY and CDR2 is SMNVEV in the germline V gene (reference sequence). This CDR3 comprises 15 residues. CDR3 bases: TGTGCCAGCAGTTTTATGAGCGGGGATTACAATGAGCAGTTCTTC. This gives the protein CASSFMSGDYNEQFF.

CDR3 coding DNA: TGTGCCAGCAGTGACCCCAGGGTTGGCTACACCTTC. As protein: CASSDPRVGYTF. This chain joins TRBV6-4 and TRBJ1-2; D perhaps matches TRBD1 (5 bases). V gave up 2 bases and J gave up 7 bases, with 8 bases separating them. CDR3 length equals 12 residues. CDR1 MRHNA and CDR2 SNTAGT come from the germline V gene.

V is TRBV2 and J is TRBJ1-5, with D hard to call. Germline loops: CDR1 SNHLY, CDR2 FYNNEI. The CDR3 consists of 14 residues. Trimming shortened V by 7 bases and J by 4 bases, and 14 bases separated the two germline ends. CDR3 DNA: TGTGCCAGCAAACCGGCGTTTGGTAATCAGCCCCAGCATTTT. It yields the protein CASKPAFGNQPQHF.

The CDR3 region has the DNA TGTGCCAGCAGCTTAGCAGGTAGCCACGAGCAGTACTTC. Translating it yields CASSLAGSHEQYF. This chain joins TRBV7-2 and TRBJ2-7; D not resolved. The V end was cut by 0 bases, the J end by 5 bases, with 8 bases between. The germline CDR1 and CDR2 sequences are SGHTA and FQGNSA. This CDR3 is 13 amino acids long.

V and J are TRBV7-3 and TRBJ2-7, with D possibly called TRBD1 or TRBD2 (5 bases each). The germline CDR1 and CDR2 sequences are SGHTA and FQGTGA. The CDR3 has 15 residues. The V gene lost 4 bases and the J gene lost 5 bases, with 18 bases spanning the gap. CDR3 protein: CASSSSGQRGDEQYF. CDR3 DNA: TGTGCCAGCAGCTCCTCTGGGCAGCGAGGGGACGAGCAGTACTTC.

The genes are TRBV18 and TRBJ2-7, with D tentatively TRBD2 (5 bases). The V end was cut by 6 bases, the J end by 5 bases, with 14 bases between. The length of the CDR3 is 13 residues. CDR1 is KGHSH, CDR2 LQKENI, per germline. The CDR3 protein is CASSVSGSNEQYF. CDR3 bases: TGTGCCAGCTCCGTGTCGGGGAGCAACGAGCAGTACTTC.

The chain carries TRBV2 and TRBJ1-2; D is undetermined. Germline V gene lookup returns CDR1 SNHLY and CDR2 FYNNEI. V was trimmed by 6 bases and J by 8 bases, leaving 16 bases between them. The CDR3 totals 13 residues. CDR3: CASRYARGGGYTF. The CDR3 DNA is TGTGCCAGCAGGTACGCCCGGGGAGGAGGCTACACCTTC.

Here the CDR3 DNA reads TGTGCCAGCAGCTTAGCGGGACAGGGGGCCGGGAACACCGGGGAGCTGTTTTTT. This translates into CASSLAGQGAGNTGELFF. The chain couples TRBV7-9 to TRBJ2-2; TRBD1 matches 12 bases. The ends lost 0 bases at V and 1 base at J; junction bases unmatched: 3. This CDR3 spans 18 amino acids. Germline V gene lookup returns CDR1 SEHNR and CDR2 FQNEAQ (reference sequence).

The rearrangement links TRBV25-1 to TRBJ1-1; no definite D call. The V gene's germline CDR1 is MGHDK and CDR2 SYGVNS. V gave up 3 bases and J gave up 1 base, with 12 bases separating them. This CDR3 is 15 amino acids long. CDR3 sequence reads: CASSDPSSGNTEAFF. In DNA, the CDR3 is TGTGCCAGCAGTGACCCCTCTTCTGGGAACACTGAAGCTTTCTTT. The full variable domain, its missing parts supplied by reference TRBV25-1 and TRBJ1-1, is EADIYQTPRYLVIGTGKKITLECSQTMGHDKMYWYQQDPGMELHLIHYSYGVNSTEKGDLSSESTVSRIRTEHFPLTLESARPSHTSQYLCASSDPSSGNTEAFFGQGTRLTVV.

CDR3 coding DNA: TGTGCCAGCAGCTTGATGACAGGGGAAGCTTTCTTT. Its translation: CASSLMTGEAFF. The J gene is TRBJ1-1, the V gene TRBV5-4; 7 nucleotides line up with TRBD1. This CDR3 contains 12 residues. Germline CDR1 reads SGHNT; CDR2 reads YYREEE (reference sequence). V dropped 1 base and J dropped 8; count of bases not matched to a gene: 2.

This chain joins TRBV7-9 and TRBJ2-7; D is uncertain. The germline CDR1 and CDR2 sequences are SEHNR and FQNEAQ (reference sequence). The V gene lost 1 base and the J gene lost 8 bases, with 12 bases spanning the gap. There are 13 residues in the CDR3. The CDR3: CASSLGGFVKQYF. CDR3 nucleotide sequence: TGTGCCAGCAGCTTAGGCGGCTTTGTGAAGCAGTACTTC.

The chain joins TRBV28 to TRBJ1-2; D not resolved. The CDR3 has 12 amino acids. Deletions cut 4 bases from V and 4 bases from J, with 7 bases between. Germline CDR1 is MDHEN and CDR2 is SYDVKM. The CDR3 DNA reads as TGTGCCAGCAGTTGGGGTTCCTATGGCTACACCTTC. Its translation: CASSWGSYGYTF.

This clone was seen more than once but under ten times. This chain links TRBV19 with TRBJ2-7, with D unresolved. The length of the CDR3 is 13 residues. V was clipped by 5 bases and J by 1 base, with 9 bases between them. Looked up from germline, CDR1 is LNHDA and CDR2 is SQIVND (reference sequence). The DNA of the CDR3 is TGTGCCAGTAGTTATGACTCATCCTACGAGCAGTACTTC. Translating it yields CASSYDSSYEQYF.

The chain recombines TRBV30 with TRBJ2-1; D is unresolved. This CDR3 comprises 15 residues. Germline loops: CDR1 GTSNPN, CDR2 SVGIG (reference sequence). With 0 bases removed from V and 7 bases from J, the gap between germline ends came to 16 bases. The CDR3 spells CAWSVGRIMGNEQFF. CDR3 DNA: TGTGCCTGGAGTGTCGGGCGGATCATGGGGAATGAGCAGTTCTTC. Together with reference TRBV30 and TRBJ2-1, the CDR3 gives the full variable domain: SQTIHQWPATLVQPVGSPLSLECTVEGTSNPNLYWYRQAAGRGLQLLFYSVGIGQISSEVPQNLSASRPQDRQFILSSKKLLLSDSGFYLCAWSVGRIMGNEQFFGPGTRLTVL.

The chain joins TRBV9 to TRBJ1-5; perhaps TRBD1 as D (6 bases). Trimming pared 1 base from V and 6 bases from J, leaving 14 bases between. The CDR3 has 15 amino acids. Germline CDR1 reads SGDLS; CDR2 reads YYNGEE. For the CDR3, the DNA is TGTGCCAGCAGCGTAACGGACAGTAGGGGTCAGCCCCAGCATTTT. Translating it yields CASSVTDSRGQPQHF.

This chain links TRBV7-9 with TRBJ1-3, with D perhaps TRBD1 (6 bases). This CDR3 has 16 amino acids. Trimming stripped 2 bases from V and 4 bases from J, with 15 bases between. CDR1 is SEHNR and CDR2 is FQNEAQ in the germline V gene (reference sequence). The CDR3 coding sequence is TGTGCCAGCAGCTTATCGGGGGGCGCAACGGGAAACACCATATATTTT. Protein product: CASSLSGGATGNTIYF.

The CDR3 DNA sequence: TGTGCCAGCAGTCCGGGACAGTCAAATGAAAAACTGTTTTTT. Residues: CASSPGQSNEKLFF. The J gene is TRBJ1-4, the V gene TRBV28; 7 bases map to TRBD1. Trimming took 5 bases from V and 5 from J; bases not matched to a gene: 5. CDR3 size: 14 residues. Germline V gene data show CDR1 as MDHEN and CDR2 as SYDVKM.

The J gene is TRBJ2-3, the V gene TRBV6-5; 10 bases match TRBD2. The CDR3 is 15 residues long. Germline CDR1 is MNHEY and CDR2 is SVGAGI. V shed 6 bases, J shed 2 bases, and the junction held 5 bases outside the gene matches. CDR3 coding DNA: TGTGCCAGCAGATGGACTAGCGGACACACAGATACGCAGTATTTT. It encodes CASRWTSGHTDTQYF.

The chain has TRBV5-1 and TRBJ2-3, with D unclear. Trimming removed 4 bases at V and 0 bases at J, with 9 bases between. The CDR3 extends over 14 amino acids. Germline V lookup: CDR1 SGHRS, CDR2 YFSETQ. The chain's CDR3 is CASSETTSTDTQYF. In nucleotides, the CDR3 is TGCGCCAGCAGCGAAACCACTAGCACAGATACGCAGTATTTT.

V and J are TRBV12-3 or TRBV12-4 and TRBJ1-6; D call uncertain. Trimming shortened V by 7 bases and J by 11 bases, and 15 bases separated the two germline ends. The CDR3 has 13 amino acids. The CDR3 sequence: CASTPGFMTPLHF. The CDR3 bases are TGTGCCAGCACCCCAGGATTCATGACACCCCTCCACTTT.

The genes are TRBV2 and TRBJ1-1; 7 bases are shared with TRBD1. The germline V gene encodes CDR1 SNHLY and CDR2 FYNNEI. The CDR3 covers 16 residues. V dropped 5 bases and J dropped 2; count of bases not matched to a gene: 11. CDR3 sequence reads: CASSQKRDRANTEAFF. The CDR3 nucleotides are TGTGCCAGCAGTCAAAAACGGGACAGAGCCAACACTGAAGCTTTCTTT.

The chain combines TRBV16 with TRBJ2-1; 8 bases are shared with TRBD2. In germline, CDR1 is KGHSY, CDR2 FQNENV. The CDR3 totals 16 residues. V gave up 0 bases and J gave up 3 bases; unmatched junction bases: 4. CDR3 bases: TGTGCCAGCAGCCAATCTGTACTAGCGGTCTACAATGAGCAGTTCTTC. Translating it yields CASSQSVLAVYNEQFF.